The rows below give T cell receptor beta chains drawn from one sample of a study of cytomegalovirus exposure and HLA in healthy donors. Data came from immunoSEQ multiplex PCR; TCRdb stores just in-frame clones and leaves some out. The sample carries over 85,000 clones, 60% to 80% recorded once. Sequencing input: PBMCs. These receptors came from a male donor in good health and CMV-seropositive. CDR3s include the opening cysteine and the closing phenylalanine or tryptophan. D genes are given only for firm matches. Only part of the rows carry a size: once, few, many, or a class if the clone is expanded.

v_gene	j_gene	d_gene	abundance	CDR3nt	CDR3aa
TRBV5-1	TRBJ1-5	.	once	TGCGCCAGCAGTCAGGGAGGGAATCAGCCCCAGCATTTT	CASSQGGNQPQHF
TRBV2	TRBJ2-5	TRBD1	.	TGTGCCAGTACGGTTCCAGGGGGCCCAGGGACCCAGTACTTC	CASTVPGGPGTQYF
TRBV2	TRBJ2-1	.	.	TGTGCCAGCAGACAACGGGGGAATGAGCAGTTCTTC	CASRQRGNEQFF
TRBV5-6	TRBJ1-1	TRBD1	.	TGTGCCAGCAGCGATTGGACAGGGGGCAAAGCTGAAGCTTTCTTT	CASSDWTGGKAEAFF
TRBV4-1	TRBJ2-5	.	.	TGCGCCAGCAGCCACCCCCGGCAAGGGACACAAGAGACCCAGTACTTC	CASSHPRQGTQETQYF
TRBV7-9	TRBJ1-2	TRBD1	.	TGTGCCAGCAAACGGACAGGGTATGGCTACACCTTC	CASKRTGYGYTF
TRBV5-1	TRBJ2-7	.	few	TGCGCCAGCAGCTTCTATGAGGTGGGGAGCCTTTCCTACGAGCAGTACTTC	CASSFYEVGSLSYEQYF
TRBV6-5	TRBJ2-5	.	once	TGTGCCAGCAGTATACGGGTAGAGACCCAGTACTTC	CASSIRVETQYF
TRBV11-3	TRBJ2-3	TRBD2	.	TGTGCCAGCAGCTTAGGAGGGACTACGGGAGATACGCAGTATTTT	CASSLGGTTGDTQYF
TRBV7-9	TRBJ2-3	.	once	TGTGCCAGCAGCTTAGTTGGGGGGTCAGATACGCAGTATTTT	CASSLVGGSDTQYF
TRBV7-2	TRBJ2-2	.	.	TGTGCCAGCCTTTTTCGAGGGGGGGGCCGCACCGGGGAGCTGTTTTTT	CASLFRGGGRTGELFF
TRBV9	TRBJ2-7	.	.	TGTGCCAGCAGCACCAGTTCAGGGTCGGGCGAGCAGTACTTC	CASSTSSGSGEQYF
TRBV7-2	TRBJ2-2	.	.	TGTGCCAGCAGCTCCGGAGGGCAGGTCACCGGGGAGCTGTTTTTT	CASSSGGQVTGELFF
TRBV28	TRBJ2-4	.	.	TGTGCCAGCAGTTTAAGGCCAGGCCTAGCCAAAAACATTCAGTACTTC	CASSLRPGLAKNIQYF
TRBV5-6	TRBJ2-5	TRBD2	.	TGTGCCAGCAGCCTCGGACTAGCGATTACCCCCCAAGAGACCCAGTACTTC	CASSLGLAITPQETQYF
TRBV19	TRBJ2-7	TRBD2	.	TGTGCCAGTAGTATAGCCCGGACTAGCGGGCCGGACGAGCAGTACTTC	CASSIARTSGPDEQYF
TRBV28	TRBJ1-5	.	few	TGTGCCAGCAGTTTAACCATACTTCAGCCCCAGCATTTT	CASSLTILQPQHF
TRBV19	TRBJ1-3	.	.	TGTGCCAGTAGTATTAATGGGAGTCCTGGAAACACCATATATTTT	CASSINGSPGNTIYF
TRBV18	TRBJ1-2	.	.	TGTGCCAGCTCACCAGGGACAAACTATGGCTACACCTTC	CASSPGTNYGYTF
TRBV5-1	TRBJ1-4	.	.	TGCGCCAGCAGCAGGTCGGAGGCGACTAATGAAAAACTGTTTTTT	CASSRSEATNEKLFF
TRBV6-1	TRBJ2-3	TRBD2	once	TGTGCCAGCACCGGACTAGCGGGAGGCAGAGATACGCAGTATTTT	CASTGLAGGRDTQYF
TRBV28	TRBJ2-2	.	.	TGTGCCAGCAGTTCTGGGGCACCCAACACCGGGGAGCTGTTTTTT	CASSSGAPNTGELFF
TRBV7-2	TRBJ2-3	TRBD2	few	TGTGCCAGCAGCCCGACTAGCCTCCAGCAGTATTTT	CASSPTSLQQYF
TRBV9	TRBJ2-3	.	.	TGTGCCAGCAGCGTAGGAGGCACAGATACGCAGTATTTT	CASSVGGTDTQYF
TRBV19	TRBJ1-1	TRBD1	.	TGTGCCAGTAGTCCGGGACAGGGGAACACTGAAGCTTTCTTT	CASSPGQGNTEAFF
TRBV7-8	TRBJ2-2	.	.	TGTGCCAGCAGCTTAGGGAGAAGGGGCAGGAGATCCACCGGGGAGCTGTTTTTT	CASSLGRRGRRSTGELFF
TRBV11-3	TRBJ2-1	.	.	TGTGCCAGCAGCTCCCTTCTGGCCCCGGGAGAGCAGTTCTTC	CASSSLLAPGEQFF
TRBV20-1	TRBJ2-1	.	.	TGCAGTGCTAGAGTTGGAGGGCCACAGTTCTTC	CSARVGGPQFF
TRBV5-1	TRBJ2-2	TRBD1	.	TGCGCCAGCAGCTTGTACGGGACAGGAGACACCGGGGAGCTGTTTTTT	CASSLYGTGDTGELFF
TRBV10-1	TRBJ2-1	.	once	TGCGCCAGCAGTGATATAAACGGGAGAAGTCCTTGCGAGCAGTTCTTC	CASSDINGRSPCEQFF
TRBV6-4	TRBJ2-1	TRBD2	.	TGTGCCAGCCGCCCGACTAGCGGCTCCTACAATGAGCAGTTCTTC	CASRPTSGSYNEQFF
TRBV11-3	TRBJ2-7	TRBD2	.	TGTGCCAGCAGTTACGGGGACGGGAGGTCCTACGAGCAGTACTTC	CASSYGDGRSYEQYF
TRBV2	TRBJ2-7	.	.	TGTGCCAGCAGTGACAGGGGGGTTTCCTACGAGCAGTACTTC	CASSDRGVSYEQYF
TRBV10-3	TRBJ2-7	TRBD2	few	TGTGCCATCAGTGCTGAGTGGCGGGAGGGGTACGAGCAGTACTTC	CAISAEWREGYEQYF
TRBV4-2	TRBJ2-7	.	few	TGTGCCAGCAGCCAAGGGCAGGGTTCCTACGAGCAGTACTTC	CASSQGQGSYEQYF
TRBV20-1	TRBJ2-5	.	.	TGCAGTGCTACTGGAGGGGAGACCCAGTACTTC	CSATGGETQYF
TRBV10-2	TRBJ2-3	TRBD1	once	TGCGCCGGCAGTGACCCCGGGACAGGGGCGGATACGCAGTATTTT	CAGSDPGTGADTQYF
TRBV18	TRBJ2-1	TRBD1	few	TGTGCCAGCTCAGCAGACAGGGAGACGGACAATGAGCAGTTCTTC	CASSADRETDNEQFF
TRBV6-5	TRBJ2-6	TRBD1	.	TGTGCCAGCAGCAGGGGGCGCCCTGGGGCCAACGTCCTGACTTTC	CASSRGRPGANVLTF
TRBV27	TRBJ2-5	TRBD2	.	TGTGCCAGCAGTCTTGGGGGGTCCGGGGGGGAGCAGTACTTC	CASSLGGSGGEQYF
TRBV27	TRBJ1-1	.	few	TGTGCCAGCAGTTTTCAGGGAAACACTGAAGCTTTCTTT	CASSFQGNTEAFF
TRBV7-2	TRBJ2-2	.	.	TGTGCCAGCAGCTTAACTAGATCCACCGGGGAGCTGTTTTTT	CASSLTRSTGELFF
TRBV2	TRBJ1-1	.	.	TGTGCCATCCGCTACGGGGGAGGCACTGAAGCTTTCTTT	CAIRYGGGTEAFF
TRBV14	TRBJ2-1	.	.	TGTGCCAGCAGCCAAGATCCCCGGGATCAATATGAGCAGTTCTTC	CASSQDPRDQYEQFF
TRBV4-3	TRBJ2-1	.	.	TGCGCCAGCAGCCAAGATTGGAATAGCGCGGGTCGGGATGAGCAGTTCTTC	CASSQDWNSAGRDEQFF
TRBV18	TRBJ2-7	TRBD1	.	TGTGCCAGCTCACCCAATTTGGACAGGGAAAACGAGCAGTACTTC	CASSPNLDRENEQYF